The 32 T cell receptor beta chains below were found in one sample sequenced in a study of T-cell memory formation after mild COVID-19. TCRdb used MiXCR to reprocess the 5' RACE reads, holding one entry per CDR3 protein. The table shows approximately 500,000 distinct CDR3 sequences, with more than 20% occurring only once. Sequenced: PBMCs or a T cell subset sorted from them (not recorded which). The receptors stem from an adult woman who had mild COVID-19 (a few samples of this study predate the infection). Cell type and time point are not known.

This clonotype was counted only a few times. V usage is TRBV7-6 and J usage is TRBJ2-5; TRBD1 matches at 10 bases. Germline values: CDR1 SGHVS, CDR2 FNYEAQ. The V gene end was trimmed by 3 bases and the J gene end by 3 bases; junction bases not matched to a gene: 10. The CDR3 covers 17 residues. For the CDR3, the DNA is TGTGCCAGCAGCTTCCGGGACAGGGGTTTTTTGGAAGAGACCCAGTACTTC. It specifies CASSFRDRGFLEETQYF.

This chain uses TRBV11-2 with TRBJ2-1; D gene ambiguous. Germline V CDR1 and CDR2: SGHAT, FQNNGV. With 4 bases removed from V and 9 bases from J, the gap between germline ends came to 10 bases. The length of the CDR3 is 12 residues. The CDR3 is CASSSSAVEQFF. The CDR3 nucleotides read TGTGCCAGCAGCTCGTCGGCCGTTGAGCAGTTCTTC.

V gene TRBV9 combines with J gene TRBJ2-4; D is perhaps TRBD2 (5 bases). V was cut by 3 bases and J by 8 bases, with 15 bases left in between. CDR1 is SGDLS, CDR2 YYNGEE, per germline. The CDR3 runs 14 residues. This CDR3 reads CASSAPRRPDIQYF. DNA of the CDR3: TGTGCCAGCAGCGCACCCAGGAGGCCGGACATTCAGTACTTC.

This clonotype was picked up a small number of times. The chain uses TRBV12-3 or TRBV12-4 and TRBJ2-3, with TRBD2 identical over 7 bases. The J segment lost 1 base and the V segment lost 1 base, leaving 2 bases of the junction unmatched. The CDR3 totals 15 residues. The CDR3 coding sequence is TGTGCCAGCAGTTTAGATCGGGGGGGCACAGATACGCAGTATTTT. Translating gives CASSLDRGGTDTQYF.

V is TRBV12-5 and J is TRBJ2-2, with a possible D match to TRBD2 (5 bases). Trimming took 9 bases from V and 0 from J, leaving 11 bases between them. CDR1 is LGHNT, CDR2 FRNRAP, per germline. This CDR3 contains 14 residues. This chain's CDR3 is CASIASTNTGELFF. CDR3 bases: TGTGCTAGCATAGCGTCAACGAACACCGGGGAGCTGTTTTTT.

The V gene is TRBV2, the J gene TRBJ2-1; TRBD2 matches 9 bases. The CDR3 has 14 amino acids. Germline V gives CDR1 SNHLY, CDR2 FYNNEI. Trimming took 10 bases from V and 10 from J; bases not matched to a gene: 14. The CDR3 spells CATNPGLAGREQFF. The CDR3 nucleotides read TGTGCCACCAATCCGGGGCTAGCGGGAAGGGAGCAGTTCTTC. Full variable domain (remainder filled in from reference TRBV2 and TRBJ2-1): EPEVTQTPSHQVTQMGQEVILRCVPISNHLYFYWYRQILGQKVEFLVSFYNNEISEKSEIFDDQFSVERPDGSNFTLKIRSTKLEDSAMYFCATNPGLAGREQFFGPGTRLTVL.

This clonotype was counted between two and nine times. The genes are TRBV10-3 and TRBJ2-7; TRBD2 matches 11 bases. Germline lookup yields CDR1 ENHRY and CDR2 SYGVKD. CDR3 size: 15 residues. With V trimmed by 3 bases and J by 6 bases, 7 bases remained unmatched. The CDR3 nucleotides read TGTGCCATCAGTGACCGCGGACTAGCGGGTACCGAGCAGTACTTC. Translating it yields CAISDRGLAGTEQYF.

V usage is TRBV30 and J usage is TRBJ2-1; D unclear. The germline V gene has CDR1 GTSNPN and CDR2 SVGIG (reference sequence). The germline V and J ends were trimmed by 0 bases and 8 bases, with 11 bases remaining between them. The CDR3 covers 13 residues. Written as DNA, the CDR3 is TGTGCCTGGAGTGTAGAGGTATTTTATGAGCAGTTCTTC. Protein sequence: CAWSVEVFYEQFF. Filled out from reference TRBV30 and TRBJ2-1, the complete variable domain reads SQTIHQWPATLVQPVGSPLSLECTVEGTSNPNLYWYRQAAGRGLQLLFYSVGIGQISSEVPQNLSASRPQDRQFILSSKKLLLSDSGFYLCAWSVEVFYEQFFGPGTRLTVL.

This chain connects TRBV30 to TRBJ1-1, with a possible D match to TRBD1 (5 bases). The CDR3 has 13 amino acids. From germline, CDR1 is GTSNPN and CDR2 SVGIG (reference sequence). The germline V and J ends were trimmed by 4 bases and 0 bases, with 9 bases remaining between them. The CDR3 sequence: CAWTGQVNTEAFF. The DNA for the CDR3 is TGTGCCTGGACGGGGCAAGTGAACACTGAAGCTTTCTTT.

The chain couples TRBV27 to TRBJ2-7; 9 nucleotides match TRBD1. V was clipped by 6 bases and J by 6 bases; unmatched bases: 18. The V gene's germline CDR1 is MNHEY and CDR2 SMNVEV (reference sequence). The CDR3 has 17 amino acids. The CDR3 is CASSSIYRGRGSGEQYF. In DNA, the CDR3 is TGTGCCAGCAGCTCCATTTACAGGGGGCGCGGCTCAGGCGAGCAGTACTTC.

This clonotype was observed a handful of times. The chain has TRBV29-1 and TRBJ2-2; 7 bases fit TRBD2. The CDR3 length is 13 residues. Germline V lookup: CDR1 SQVTM, CDR2 ANQGSEA. J gave up 3 bases and V 8 bases, and 6 bases lay outside the gene matches. The CDR3: CSSREGHTGELFF. CDR3 in DNA: TGCAGCTCTAGGGAGGGACACACCGGGGAGCTGTTTTTT.

The V gene is TRBV27, the J gene TRBJ2-7; 8 nucleotides line up with TRBD2. The ends lost 8 bases at V and 2 bases at J; junction bases unmatched: 8. The V gene's germline CDR1 is MNHEY and CDR2 SMNVEV (reference sequence). This CDR3 spans 14 amino acids. The CDR3 sequence is CASGGLADAYEQYF. The CDR3 DNA sequence: TGTGCCAGCGGAGGACTAGCCGACGCCTACGAGCAGTACTTC.

This clonotype was counted a few times. The gene calls are TRBV12-3 or TRBV12-4 and TRBJ2-1, with 7 positions matching TRBD2. The CDR3 runs 17 residues. With V trimmed by 4 bases and J by 0 bases, 9 bases remained unmatched. The CDR3 sequence is CASSSFGRESSYNEQFF. The CDR3 bases are TGTGCCAGCAGTTCCTTCGGGCGGGAGAGCTCCTACAATGAGCAGTTCTTC.

Only a few counts were recorded for this clonotype. The V call is TRBV5-1, the J call TRBJ1-2; 8 bases are a match to TRBD1. V shed 1 base, J shed 8 bases, and the junction held 7 bases outside the gene matches. The CDR3 consists of 14 residues. CDR1 is SGHRS and CDR2 is YFSETQ in the germline V gene. CDR3 protein: CASSLRDRSLGYTF. Here the CDR3 DNA reads TGCGCCAGCAGCTTGAGGGACAGGAGCCTCGGCTACACCTTC.

The V gene is TRBV7-2, the J gene TRBJ2-1; D call uncertain. The V and J ends lost 5 bases and 4 bases respectively, with 18 bases between them. The CDR3 is made up of 16 amino acids. The germline V gene has CDR1 SGHTA and CDR2 FQGNSA. In DNA form, the CDR3 reads TGTGCCAGCAGCGGAACGCGGCAGCCTTTGTACAATGAGCAGTTCTTC. Protein product: CASSGTRQPLYNEQFF. The whole variable domain, remainder taken from reference TRBV7-2 and TRBJ2-1, is GAGVSQSPSNKVTEKGKDVELRCDPISGHTALYWYRQSLGQGLEFLIYFQGNSAPDKSGLPSDRFSAERTGGSVSTLTIQRTQQEDSAVYLCASSGTRQPLYNEQFFGPGTRLTVL.

Turning to this clonotype: At one end, the junction sequence differs from germline, possibly due to a read error. The chain couples TRBV20-1 to TRBJ1-1; unclear D gene. Germline-derived CDR1 and CDR2 are DFQATT and SNEGSKA (reference sequence). The CDR3 runs to 12 residues. The CDR3 nucleotides read TGCAGTGCTAGAATGGGGAACGCTGAAGCTTTCTTT. Encoded protein: CSARMGNAEAFF.

V usage is TRBV7-6 and J usage is TRBJ2-3; unclear D gene. The V gene's germline CDR1 is SGHVS and CDR2 FNYEAQ. Deletions cut 5 bases from V and 2 bases from J, with 11 bases between. The CDR3 sequence is 14 residues long. The CDR3 reads CASSLRPDTDTQYF. DNA for the CDR3: TGTGCCAGCAGCCTCCGACCGGACACAGATACGCAGTATTTT.

The chain has TRBV7-9 and TRBJ1-2, with TRBD1 as a possible D gene (5 bases). Per the germline V gene, CDR1 is SEHNR and CDR2 is FQNEAQ (reference sequence). With 5 bases removed from V and 2 bases from J, the gap between germline ends came to 18 bases. This CDR3 is built from 16 residues. The CDR3 region has the DNA TGTGCCAGCAGCACTTCAGCCAGGGCTCTGAACTATGGCTACACCTTC. Translating it yields CASSTSARALNYGYTF.

This clonotype was counted a few times. This rearrangement joins TRBV29-1 to TRBJ2-3, with TRBD2 matching over 8 bases. The length of the CDR3 is 15 residues. Germline V gene sequence: CDR1 SQVTM, CDR2 ANQGSEA. V lost 4 bases, J lost 0 bases, and 6 bases stayed unmatched. CDR3 residues: CSVANSGASTDTQYF. The CDR3, as DNA: TGCAGCGTTGCCAATAGCGGGGCTAGCACAGATACGCAGTATTTT.

The chain has TRBV20-1 and TRBJ2-1; TRBD2 aligns across 7 bases. Germline lookup yields CDR1 DFQATT and CDR2 SNEGSKA (reference sequence). Germline trimming cut 0 bases from V and 3 bases from J; bases unmatched to any gene: 2. There are 14 residues in the CDR3. The CDR3 region has the DNA TGCAGTGCTAGAGACAGCGGGGTCTACAATGAGCAGTTCTTC. Protein sequence: CSARDSGVYNEQFF.

The sample holds a few counts of this clonotype. The chain couples TRBV6-5 to TRBJ1-6, with 7 bases lining up with TRBD1. Looked up from germline, CDR1 is MNHEY and CDR2 is SVGAGI. This CDR3 spans 16 amino acids. The J segment lost 6 bases and the V segment lost 10 bases, leaving 15 bases of the junction unmatched. CDR3 nucleotide sequence: TGTGCCACCCGACAGGGCCACTTCGCCATTAATTCACCCCTCCACTTT. This gives the protein CATRQGHFAINSPLHF.

The V and J genes are TRBV2 and TRBJ1-5; 7 bases align to TRBD1. From germline, CDR1 is SNHLY and CDR2 FYNNEI. The CDR3 runs to 14 residues. V lost 7 bases to trimming and J lost 7 bases; unmatched junction nucleotides: 10. CDR3 loop: CASKRAQGNQPQHF. CDR3 sequence (DNA): TGTGCCAGCAAGAGGGCACAGGGGAACCAGCCCCAGCATTTT.

This clonotype was observed a handful of times. This chain connects TRBV29-1 to TRBJ1-5; D might be TRBD1 (5 bases). Germline V gives CDR1 SQVTM, CDR2 ANQGSEA. The CDR3 consists of 14 residues. Trimming left V 2 bases short and J 3 bases short, with 11 bases between. CDR3: CSVECHRPNQPQHF. The CDR3 DNA reads as TGCAGCGTTGAATGTCACAGGCCCAATCAGCCCCAGCATTTT.

This clonotype has a handful of counts. CDR3 loop: CASSVSGTPNYGYTF. DNA of the CDR3: TGCGCCAGCAGCGTCTCCGGGACACCAAACTATGGCTACACCTTC. The chain employs TRBV5-1 and TRBJ1-2; tentative D call: TRBD1 (6 bases). The germline V gene encodes CDR1 SGHRS and CDR2 YFSETQ. V dropped 4 bases and J dropped 2 bases, with 15 bases sitting between them. CDR3 length: 15 residues.

This clonotype was observed a handful of times. The chain employs TRBV12-3 or TRBV12-4 and TRBJ2-2; D might be TRBD2 (6 bases). V was clipped by 7 bases and J by 5 bases, with 23 bases between them. This CDR3 has 17 residues. CDR3 DNA sequence: TGTGCCAGCACAACCGATGGTGGGAGGATTCTAACCGGGGAGCTGTTTTTT. The encoded protein is CASTTDGGRILTGELFF.

The chain links TRBV5-1 to TRBJ2-5, with TRBD2 identical over 12 bases. With V trimmed by 1 base and J by 0 bases, 10 bases remained unmatched. The germline V gene has CDR1 SGHRS and CDR2 YFSETQ. This CDR3 has 19 amino acids. The CDR3 is CASSLWGTSGGPNQETQYF. The DNA for the CDR3 is TGCGCCAGCAGCTTGTGGGGCACTAGCGGGGGGCCGAACCAAGAGACCCAGTACTTC.

About this clonotype: The junction departs from germline at one end; a sequencing error may be responsible. The gene calls are TRBV27 and TRBJ2-3; 9 bases line up with TRBD2. The CDR3 contains 13 residues. Germline CDR1 and CDR2: MNHEY and SMNVEV (reference sequence). As DNA, the CDR3 is TGTGCCAGCAGTTTGCTGGGCGGGGGGGCCTGGCATTTT. It specifies CASSLLGGGAWHF.

This clonotype has just a few counts. The gene calls are TRBV7-9 and TRBJ1-2; no reliable D call. CDR1 SEHNR and CDR2 FQNEAQ come from the germline V gene (reference sequence). This CDR3 contains 15 residues. Trimming pared 5 bases from V and 2 bases from J, leaving 15 bases between. The DNA of the CDR3 is TGTGCCAGCAGCCCTACTACTCTGGGGAACTATGGCTACACCTTC. Protein: CASSPTTLGNYGYTF.

This clonotype turned up a few times. The gene calls are TRBV4-1 and TRBJ1-4; D gene unclear. The CDR3 consists of 15 residues. V lost 3 bases, J lost 5 bases, and 13 bases lay in between. Germline V CDR1 and CDR2: MGHRA, YSYEKL. The CDR3 nucleotides read TGCGCCAGCAGCCAGAACGGTCAAGCGAATGAAAAACTGTTTTTT. Amino acids: CASSQNGQANEKLFF.

The chain links TRBV5-1 to TRBJ2-3; TRBD2 aligns across 9 bases. The CDR3 totals 15 residues. The germline gives CDR1 SGHRS, CDR2 YFSETQ. V shed 6 bases and J 2 bases; nucleotides not matched to a gene: 7. The CDR3 is CASTPSGAHTDTQYF. For the CDR3, the DNA is TGCGCCAGCACCCCTAGCGGGGCTCACACAGATACGCAGTATTTT.

CDR3 loop: CAIGTHNEQFF. For the CDR3, the DNA is TGTGCCATCGGGACTCACAATGAGCAGTTCTTC. The rearrangement links TRBV2 to TRBJ2-1; tentatively, D is TRBD2 (6 bases). The CDR3 covers 11 residues. Trimming cost V 10 bases and J 5 bases, with 9 bases left between them. Germline V gene data show CDR1 as SNHLY and CDR2 as FYNNEI.

V usage is TRBV6-5 and J usage is TRBJ1-2, with 7 bases that match TRBD1. The CDR3 has 15 amino acids. Germline V lookup: CDR1 MNHEY, CDR2 SVGAGI. Trimming at V came to 0 bases and at J to 4 bases, leaving 5 bases not matched to a gene. The CDR3 DNA is TGTGCCAGCAGTTACTCCGGGACAGACTTCTATGGCTACACCTTC. This codes for CASSYSGTDFYGYTF.